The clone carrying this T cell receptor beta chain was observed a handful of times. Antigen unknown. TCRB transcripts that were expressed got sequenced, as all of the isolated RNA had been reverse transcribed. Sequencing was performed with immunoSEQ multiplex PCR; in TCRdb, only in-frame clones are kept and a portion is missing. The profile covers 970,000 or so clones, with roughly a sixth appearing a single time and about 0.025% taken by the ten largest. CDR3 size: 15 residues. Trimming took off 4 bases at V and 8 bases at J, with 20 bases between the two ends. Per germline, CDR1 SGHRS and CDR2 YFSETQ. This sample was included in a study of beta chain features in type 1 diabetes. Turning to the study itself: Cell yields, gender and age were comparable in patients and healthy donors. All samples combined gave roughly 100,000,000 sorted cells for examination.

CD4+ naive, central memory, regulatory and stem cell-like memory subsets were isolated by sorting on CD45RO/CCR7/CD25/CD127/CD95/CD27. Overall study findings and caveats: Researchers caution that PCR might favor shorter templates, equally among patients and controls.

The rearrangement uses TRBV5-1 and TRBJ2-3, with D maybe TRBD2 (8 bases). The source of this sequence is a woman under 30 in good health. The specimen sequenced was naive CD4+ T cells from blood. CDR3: CASSRAGEGAITQYF. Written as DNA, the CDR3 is TGCGCCAGCAGCCGAGCGGGAGAGGGGGCGATTACGCAGTATTTT.